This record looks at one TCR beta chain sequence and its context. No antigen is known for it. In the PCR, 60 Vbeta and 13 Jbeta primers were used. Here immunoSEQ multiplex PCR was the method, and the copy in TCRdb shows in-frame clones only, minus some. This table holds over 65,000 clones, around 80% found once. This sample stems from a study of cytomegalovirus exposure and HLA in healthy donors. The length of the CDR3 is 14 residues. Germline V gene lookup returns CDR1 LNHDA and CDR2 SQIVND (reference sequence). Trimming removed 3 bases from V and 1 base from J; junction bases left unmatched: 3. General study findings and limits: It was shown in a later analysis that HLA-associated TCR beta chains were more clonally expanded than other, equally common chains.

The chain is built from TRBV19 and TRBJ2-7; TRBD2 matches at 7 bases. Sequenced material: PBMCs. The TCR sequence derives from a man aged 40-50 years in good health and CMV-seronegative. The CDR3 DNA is TGTGCCAGTAGTATTCGAGCGGGGTCCTACGAGCAGTACTTC. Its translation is CASSIRAGSYEQYF. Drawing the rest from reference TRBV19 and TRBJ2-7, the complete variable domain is DGGITQSPKYLFRKEGQNVTLSCEQNLNHDAMYWYRQDPGQGLRLIYYSQIVNDFQKGDIAEGYSVSREKKESFPLTVTSAQKNPTAFYLCASSIRAGSYEQYFGPGTRLTVT.